One and the same sample provided the 30 T cell receptor beta chains below, sequenced in a study of cytomegalovirus exposure and HLA in healthy donors. The PCR used 60 Vbeta and 13 Jbeta primers. Produced via immunoSEQ multiplex PCR; TCRdb's table is partial and in-frame only. This repertoire shows 85,000 to 100,000 clones, 70% to 90% found once; its top ten account for approximately 5.6%. Source material: PBMCs. Every receptor here comes from a woman under 30 in good health and CMV-seropositive.

The chain carries TRBV5-8 and TRBJ1-2; the D gene is possibly TRBD1 (5 bases). Trimming stripped 4 bases from V and 1 base from J, with 14 bases between. Germline assignment: CDR1 SGHTS and CDR2 YDEGEE. The CDR3 length is 15 residues. CDR3 residues: CASSVVGRINYGYTF. CDR3 bases: TGTGCCAGCAGCGTCGTGGGGCGGATTAACTATGGCTACACCTTC.

The chain employs TRBV27 and TRBJ1-3; unclear D gene. The germline CDR1 and CDR2 sequences are MNHEY and SMNVEV (reference sequence). Trimming shortened V by 6 bases and J by 1 base, and 10 bases separated the two germline ends. The CDR3 contains 14 residues. The CDR3 region is CASRPTISGNTIYF. As DNA, the CDR3 is TGTGCCAGCAGGCCTACTATTTCTGGAAACACCATATATTTT.

This clone has just a few counts. This chain links TRBV6-5 with TRBJ1-5; weak D call: TRBD1 (6 bases). This CDR3 has 13 amino acids. Germline V gives CDR1 MNHEY, CDR2 SVGAGI. V dropped 8 bases and J dropped 4 bases, with 12 bases sitting between them. This CDR3 reads CASGGRGNQPQHF. In DNA form, the CDR3 reads TGTGCCAGCGGTGGAAGGGGGAATCAGCCCCAGCATTTT.

This clone was found once. The genes are TRBV19 and TRBJ1-4; TRBD1 aligns across 7 bases. The ends lost 3 bases at V and 5 bases at J; junction bases unmatched: 6. The CDR3 has 15 residues. In germline, CDR1 is LNHDA, CDR2 SQIVND (reference sequence). CDR3: CASSIRDSVNEKLFF. CDR3 nucleotides: TGTGCCAGTAGTATTAGGGACAGTGTCAATGAAAAACTGTTTTTT.

This CDR3 reads CASTGTGGIGEQFF. DNA of the CDR3: TGTGCCAGCACAGGAACAGGCGGCATCGGTGAGCAGTTCTTC. The rearrangement uses TRBV6-1 and TRBJ2-1, with TRBD1 as a possible D gene (5 bases). This CDR3 comprises 14 residues. CDR1 is MNHNS, CDR2 SASEGT, per germline. Trimming cost V 7 bases and J 9 bases, with 19 bases left between them.

V and J are TRBV10-3 and TRBJ2-6; a weak D match, TRBD1 (5 bases). Germline CDR1 ENHRY, CDR2 SYGVKD. The CDR3 contains 14 residues. V was clipped by 6 bases and J by 2 bases, with 8 bases between them. The CDR3 region is CAIRAGTGANVLTF. The CDR3 coding sequence is TGTGCCATCAGGGCAGGGACTGGGGCCAACGTCCTGACTTTC.

This chain joins TRBV5-1 and TRBJ2-5; possibly TRBD2 for D (5 bases). Trimming left V 0 bases short and J 4 bases short, with 7 bases between. Germline-derived CDR1 and CDR2 are SGHRS and YFSETQ. The CDR3 runs to 13 residues. For the CDR3, the DNA is TGCGCCAGCAGCTTGGATCGGGGAGAGACCCAGTACTTC. Protein: CASSLDRGETQYF.

CDR3 bases: TGTGCCAGCAGTCAGGGAGGGATCACCCAGCAGTTCTTC. Translating gives CASSQGGITQQFF. This chain connects TRBV28 to TRBJ2-1; 7 nucleotides align to TRBD2. CDR1 is MDHEN, CDR2 SYDVKM, per germline. J gave up 11 bases and V 5 bases, and 9 bases lay outside the gene matches. The CDR3 runs to 13 residues.

This rearrangement joins TRBV2 to TRBJ2-5, with TRBD1 identical over 8 bases. There are 15 residues in the CDR3. Unmatched junction bases numbered 11, after V lost 7 bases and J lost 4 bases. From germline, CDR1 is SNHLY and CDR2 FYNNEI. The CDR3 here is CASIAGQAVGETQYF. The CDR3 region has the DNA TGTGCCAGCATCGCGGGACAGGCGGTGGGAGAGACCCAGTACTTC.

This chain connects TRBV7-9 to TRBJ2-3; weak D call: TRBD1 (5 bases). This CDR3 spans 13 amino acids. Germline loops: CDR1 SEHNR, CDR2 FQNEAQ (reference sequence). V lost 1 base and J lost 3, with 5 bases in between. CDR3 sequence: CASSLEGTDTQYF. The CDR3 DNA follows: TGTGCCAGCAGCTTAGAGGGGACAGATACGCAGTATTTT.

With regard to this clone: This CDR3 is also generated by other DNA sequences in the sample. The rearrangement links TRBV5-6 to TRBJ1-5; 8 bases fit TRBD1. CDR3 length: 13 residues. Per the germline V gene, CDR1 is SGHDT and CDR2 is YYEEEE. J lost 6 bases, V lost 5 bases, and 4 bases had no gene match. The CDR3 reads CASSTGGFQPQHF. CDR3 nucleotides: TGTGCCAGCAGTACAGGGGGTTTTCAGCCCCAGCATTTT.

The chain employs TRBV7-8 and TRBJ1-1, with 8 bases lining up with TRBD1. V lost 4 bases and J lost 0; bases outside the gene matches: 4. CDR3 length: 15 residues. From germline, CDR1 is SGHVS and CDR2 FQNEAQ. The CDR3 DNA follows: TGTGCCAGCAGCTCGGGACAGGTAATGAACACTGAAGCTTTCTTT. This gives the protein CASSSGQVMNTEAFF.

V gene TRBV19 combines with J gene TRBJ2-6, with D tentatively TRBD2 (6 bases). V was trimmed by 2 bases and J by 1 base, leaving 18 bases between them. This CDR3 is built from 19 residues. The V gene's germline CDR1 is LNHDA and CDR2 SQIVND (reference sequence). CDR3 nucleotide sequence: TGTGCCAGTAGTATAATCCAACCTGGGGGGTTGTCTGGGGCCAACGTCCTGACTTTC. Protein product: CASSIIQPGGLSGANVLTF.

The CDR3 DNA is TGTGCCAGTAGCCGGGGGGGGTCCTACGAGCAGTACTTC. Protein sequence: CASSRGGSYEQYF. The rearrangement links TRBV6-6 to TRBJ2-7; 8 bases agree with TRBD2. Trimming at V came to 9 bases and at J to 1 base, leaving 5 bases not matched to a gene. The CDR3 consists of 13 residues. Looked up from germline, CDR1 is MNHNY and CDR2 is SVGAGI (reference sequence).

The chain recombines TRBV7-9 with TRBJ1-4; D gene unclear. This CDR3 region has 16 residues. With 5 bases removed from V and 7 bases from J, the gap between germline ends came to 20 bases. Per the germline V gene, CDR1 is SEHNR and CDR2 is FQNEAQ (reference sequence). The CDR3 protein is CASSPILEFTGEKLFF. DNA of the CDR3: TGTGCCAGCAGCCCGATCCTCGAATTCACGGGTGAAAAACTGTTTTTT.

The J gene is TRBJ1-6, the V gene TRBV5-6, with a weak D call TRBD1 (5 bases). The CDR3 has 15 amino acids. CDR1 is SGHDT, CDR2 YYEEEE, per germline. Trimming stripped 0 bases from V and 4 bases from J, with 8 bases between. CDR3 region: CASSLGTKYNSPLHF. CDR3 coding DNA: TGTGCCAGCAGCTTGGGGACAAAATATAATTCACCCCTCCACTTT.

This chain joins TRBV5-1 and TRBJ2-7; TRBD2 aligns across 9 bases. Germline CDR1 and CDR2: SGHRS and YFSETQ. The ends lost 5 bases at V and 5 bases at J; junction bases unmatched: 20. This CDR3 comprises 18 residues. For the CDR3, the DNA is TGCGCCAGCAGTGTAGTCTCGAGCGGGAGGATCCTTGAGAACGAGCAGTACTTC. It encodes CASSVVSSGRILENEQYF.

The chain carries TRBV5-1 and TRBJ2-6; D is unresolved. The CDR3 extends over 20 amino acids. V lost 3 bases and J lost 0, with 22 bases in between. The V gene's germline CDR1 is SGHRS and CDR2 YFSETQ. The CDR3 DNA reads TGCGCCAGCAGCTCATCTTCTTATAGCCAACGCCTCTCTGGGGCCAACGTCCTGACTTTC. It specifies CASSSSSYSQRLSGANVLTF.

This clone was counted a single time. This sequence joins TRBV28 and TRBJ2-7; 7 bases match TRBD2. Germline values: CDR1 MDHEN, CDR2 SYDVKM. The CDR3 is 16 residues long. The trim removed 2 bases at V and 2 bases at J, leaving 9 bases unmatched. CDR3 DNA: TGTGCCAGCAGTTTAAATCTAGCGGAACTAACCTACGAGCAGTACTTC. It translates to CASSLNLAELTYEQYF.

This clone turned up a few times. The rearrangement joins TRBV6-1 to TRBJ1-5, with D maybe TRBD1 (5 bases). CDR3 length: 14 amino acids. Trimming stripped 0 bases from V and 4 bases from J, with 7 bases between. Germline V gene data show CDR1 as MNHNS and CDR2 as SASEGT. The CDR3 sequence: CASSEAGGNQPQHF. CDR3 coding DNA: TGTGCCAGCAGTGAAGCGGGGGGAAATCAGCCCCAGCATTTT.

This chain connects TRBV18 to TRBJ1-3; D is unclear. V was cut by 2 bases and J by 0 bases, with 11 bases left in between. The CDR3 length is 16 residues. CDR1 is KGHSH, CDR2 LQKENI, per germline. Here the CDR3 reads CASSPFIAGSGNTIYF. CDR3 bases: TGTGCCAGCTCACCATTTATCGCAGGCTCTGGAAACACCATATATTTT.

The chain has TRBV19 and TRBJ1-5, with no clear D. The germline V and J ends were trimmed by 2 bases and 10 bases, with 3 bases remaining between them. From germline, CDR1 is LNHDA and CDR2 SQIVND (reference sequence). This CDR3 is built from 10 residues. CDR3 in amino acids: CASSIQPQHF. The CDR3 nucleotides are TGTGCCAGTAGTATACAACCCCAGCATTTT. The full variable domain, completed using reference TRBV19 and TRBJ1-5, is DGGITQSPKYLFRKEGQNVTLSCEQNLNHDAMYWYRQDPGQGLRLIYYSQIVNDFQKGDIAEGYSVSREKKESFPLTVTSAQKNPTAFYLCASSIQPQHFGDGTRLSIL.

V gene TRBV7-3 combines with J gene TRBJ2-1; 7 nucleotides align to TRBD1. CDR1 is SGHTA, CDR2 FQGTGA, per germline. The junction had 14 bases not matched to a gene; V was cut back by 5 bases and J by 7 bases. CDR3 length: 16 amino acids. CDR3 DNA sequence: TGTGCCAGCAGCGAAGAGACAGGGACGCTAAGGAATGAGCAGTTCTTC. Translation: CASSEETGTLRNEQFF.

Only one count was recorded for this clone. The chain uses TRBV6-6 and TRBJ2-5; no reliable D call. The germline V and J ends were trimmed by 7 bases and 12 bases, with 9 bases remaining between them. The CDR3 is 9 residues long. Germline V CDR1 and CDR2: MNHNY, SVGAGI (reference sequence). The CDR3 DNA reads as TGTGCCAGCACCTTAGATGAGTACTTC. It encodes CASTLDEYF.

This clone was recorded once. This chain connects TRBV6-6 to TRBJ1-1, with TRBD1 matching 10 bases. V shed 0 bases, J shed 3 bases, and the junction held 4 bases outside the gene matches. CDR1 MNHNY and CDR2 SVGAGI come from the germline V gene (reference sequence). The length of the CDR3 is 16 residues. The CDR3 coding sequence is TGTGCCAGCAGTTACTCGATGGGACAGGGGTACACTGAAGCTTTCTTT. Encoded protein: CASSYSMGQGYTEAFF.

The chain has TRBV7-9 and TRBJ1-1; tentative D call: TRBD1 (5 bases). The CDR3 length is 15 residues. Trimming pared 1 base from V and 0 bases from J, leaving 9 bases between. Looked up from germline, CDR1 is SEHNR and CDR2 is FQNEAQ (reference sequence). The CDR3 loop is CASSLDVGVNTEAFF. As DNA, the CDR3 is TGTGCCAGCAGCTTAGACGTAGGGGTGAACACTGAAGCTTTCTTT.

CDR3 nucleotides: TGCAGCGTTGAGGGACTAGCGGGAGGGCCGGATGAGCAGTTCTTC. Translating it yields CSVEGLAGGPDEQFF. The V call is TRBV29-1, the J call TRBJ2-1; TRBD2 agrees at 16 bases. CDR3 size: 15 residues. Per germline, CDR1 SQVTM and CDR2 ANQGSEA. V dropped 3 bases and J dropped 8; count of bases not matched to a gene: 4.

The rearrangement uses TRBV18 and TRBJ1-1; TRBD1 matches 7 bases. CDR3 length equals 13 residues. V was pared by 5 bases and J by 4 bases, with 4 bases of the junction left unmatched. The germline gives CDR1 KGHSH, CDR2 LQKENI. The CDR3 here is CASSLTGFTEAFF. The CDR3 coding sequence is TGTGCCAGCTCATTGACAGGGTTCACTGAAGCTTTCTTT.

The V and J genes are TRBV9 and TRBJ2-5; no clear D gene. The CDR3 spans 16 residues. Germline lookup yields CDR1 SGDLS and CDR2 YYNGEE. Trimming left V 0 bases short and J 2 bases short, with 14 bases between. CDR3 nucleotides: TGTGCCAGCAGCGTAGCGTCTAGATCGCTACAAGAGACCCAGTACTTC. Translating gives CASSVASRSLQETQYF.

The chain carries TRBV2 and TRBJ2-7, with D possibly TRBD1 on 6 matching bases. V was trimmed by 4 bases and J by 2 bases, leaving 15 bases between them. Germline V gene sequence: CDR1 SNHLY, CDR2 FYNNEI. This CDR3 has 15 amino acids. The chain's CDR3 is CASSGVRDTPYEQYF. The CDR3, as DNA: TGTGCCAGCAGTGGAGTCCGGGACACGCCCTACGAGCAGTACTTC.